This entry features one TCR beta chain sequence. This record comes from a study of blood T cell repertoires in COVID-19. Some clones are missing from TCRdb's copy, which holds only in-frame ones; the method was immunoSEQ multiplex PCR. The data contain 90,000 to 120,000 clones, about three quarters of them singletons. V was cut by 0 bases and J by 0 bases, with 12 bases left in between. CDR3 length: 17 amino acids. Per germline, CDR1 WSHSY and CDR2 SAAADI. The sequenced material came from peripheral blood. The rearrangement joins TRBV10-2 to TRBJ2-1; tentatively, D is TRBD2 (6 bases). This clonotype was obtained from a man aged 70 or older with acute or convalescent COVID-19. CDR3 in DNA: TGCGCCAGCAGTGAGTCGGGGGGACCCAGCTCCTACAATGAGCAGTTCTTC. This codes for CASSESGGPSSYNEQFF.